This entry describes one TCR beta chain. Some clones are missing from TCRdb's copy, which holds only in-frame ones; the method was immunoSEQ multiplex PCR. The table records around 220,000 clones, around 81% of them present only once. CDR3 size: 13 residues. V lost 3 bases, J lost 4 bases, and 9 bases lay in between. This entry belongs to a study of blood T cell repertoires in COVID-19. This TCR was recovered from a middle-aged woman with acute COVID-19. Sequences were obtained from PBMCs or T cells enriched from blood (not recorded which). The genes are TRBV23-1 and TRBJ1-2; no clear D. TRBV23-1 is treated as an ORF (open reading frame) with a function not yet certain. The CDR3 region is CASSHSGSYGYTF. The CDR3 nucleotides are TGCGCCAGCAGTCACTCGGGAAGCTATGGCTACACCTTC.